Presented here are 2 T cell receptor beta chains from one specimen sequenced in a study of molecular identifiers for immune sequencing clone quantification. TCRdb redid the calling of the PCR reads with MiXCR, one entry per CDR3 protein. The table lists 250,000 to 400,000 distinct CDR3 sequences, over 20% of them singletons. Material for sequencing was naive CD8+ T cells from blood, with Jurkat cell RNA spiked in. Subset indicated: FACS-sorted CD8+CD4-CCR7+CD45RA+ naive T cells. These receptors all stem from a human donor in good health. Some libraries in this study had Jurkat cell RNA spiked in.

This clonotype has at least ten counts. The genes are TRBV18 and TRBJ2-3, with 7 positions matching TRBD2. The CDR3 consists of 18 residues. Losses at the gene ends were 2 bases for V and 2 bases for J; bases not matched to a gene: 13. CDR1 and CDR2 from the germline V gene are KGHSH and LQKENI. In DNA form, the CDR3 reads TGTGCCAGCTCACCATATCAGGGCGGGAGACGTAACACAGATACGCAGTATTTT. This codes for CASSPYQGGRRNTDTQYF. The full variable domain, in which reference TRBV18 and TRBJ2-3 provide the parts outside the CDR3, is NAGVMQNPRHLVRRRGQEARLRCSPMKGHSHVYWYRQLPEEGLKFMVYLQKENIIDESGMPKERFSAEFPKEGPSILRIQQVVRGDSAAYFCASSPYQGGRRNTDTQYFGPGTRLTVL.

About this clonotype itself: This may arise from a read error, as a much more abundant clone is one base away. The chain combines TRBV21-1 with TRBJ2-7; TRBD2 was called by the table and not checked on the DNA. TRBV21-1 is described as a pseudogene. This CDR3 is built from 16 residues. CDR3 DNA sequence: TGTGCCAGCAGTTCACCTAATAGCGGGCATTCCTGCGAGCAGTACTTC. Protein: CASSSPNSGHSCEQYF.